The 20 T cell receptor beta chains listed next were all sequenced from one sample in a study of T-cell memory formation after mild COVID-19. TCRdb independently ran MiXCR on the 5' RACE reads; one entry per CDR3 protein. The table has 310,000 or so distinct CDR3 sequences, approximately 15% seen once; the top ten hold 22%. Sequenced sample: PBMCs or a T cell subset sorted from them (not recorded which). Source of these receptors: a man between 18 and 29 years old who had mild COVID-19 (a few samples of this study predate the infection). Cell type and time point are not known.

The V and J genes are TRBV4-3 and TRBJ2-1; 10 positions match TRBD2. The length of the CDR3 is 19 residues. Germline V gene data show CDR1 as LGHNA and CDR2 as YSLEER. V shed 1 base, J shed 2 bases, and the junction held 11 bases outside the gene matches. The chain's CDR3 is CASSQAPAGGRGAYNEQFF. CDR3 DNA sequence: TGCGCCAGCAGCCAAGCTCCAGCGGGGGGGCGAGGGGCCTACAATGAGCAGTTCTTC.

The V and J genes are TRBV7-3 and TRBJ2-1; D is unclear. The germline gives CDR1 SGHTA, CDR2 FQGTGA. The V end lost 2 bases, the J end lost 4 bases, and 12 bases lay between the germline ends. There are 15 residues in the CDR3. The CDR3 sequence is CASSLGGQIYNEQFF. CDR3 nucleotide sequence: TGTGCCAGCAGCTTAGGCGGCCAAATATACAATGAGCAGTTCTTC.

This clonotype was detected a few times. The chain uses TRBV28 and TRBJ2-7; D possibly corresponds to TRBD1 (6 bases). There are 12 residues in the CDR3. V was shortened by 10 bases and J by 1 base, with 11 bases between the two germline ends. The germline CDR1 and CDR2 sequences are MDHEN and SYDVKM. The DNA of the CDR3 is TGTGCCACCCGCACAGGGTCCTACGAGCAGTACGTC. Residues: CATRTGSYEQYV.

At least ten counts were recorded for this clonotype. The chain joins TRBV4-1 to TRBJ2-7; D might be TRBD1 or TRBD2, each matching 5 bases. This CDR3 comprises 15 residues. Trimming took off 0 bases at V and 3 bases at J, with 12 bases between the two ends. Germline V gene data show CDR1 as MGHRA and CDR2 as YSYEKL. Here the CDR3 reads CASSQDPGRDYEQYF. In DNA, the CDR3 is TGCGCCAGCAGCCAAGATCCAGGGAGAGACTACGAGCAGTACTTC.

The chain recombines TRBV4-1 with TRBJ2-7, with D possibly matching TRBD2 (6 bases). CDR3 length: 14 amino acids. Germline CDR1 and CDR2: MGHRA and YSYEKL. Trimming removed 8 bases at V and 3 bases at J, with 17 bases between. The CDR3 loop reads CASGLRECLYEQYF. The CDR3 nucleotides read TGCGCCAGCGGACTTCGGGAGTGTCTCTACGAGCAGTACTTC.

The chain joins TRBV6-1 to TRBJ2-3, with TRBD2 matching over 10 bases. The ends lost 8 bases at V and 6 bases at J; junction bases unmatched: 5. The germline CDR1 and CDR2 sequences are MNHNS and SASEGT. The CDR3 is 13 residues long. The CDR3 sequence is CASESAGGDTQYF. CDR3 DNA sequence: TGTGCCAGCGAGTCAGCGGGGGGGGATACGCAGTATTTT.

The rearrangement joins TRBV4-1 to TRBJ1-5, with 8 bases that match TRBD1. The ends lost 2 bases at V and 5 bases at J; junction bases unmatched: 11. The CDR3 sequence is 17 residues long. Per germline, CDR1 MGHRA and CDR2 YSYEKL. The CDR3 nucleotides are TGCGCCAGCAGCCAACAAGCTCAGACAGGGGCAGATCAGCCCCAGCATTTT. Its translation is CASSQQAQTGADQPQHF.

CDR3 DNA sequence: TGTGCCAGACTAACTAGCGGGGAGTACAATGAGCAGTTCTTC. As protein: CARLTSGEYNEQFF. The genes are TRBV3-1 and TRBJ2-1; 10 positions agree with TRBD2. The CDR3 covers 14 residues. Germline loops: CDR1 LGHDT, CDR2 YNNKEL (reference sequence). V trimming: 9 bases; J trimming: 4 bases; junction bases outside the gene matches: 6.

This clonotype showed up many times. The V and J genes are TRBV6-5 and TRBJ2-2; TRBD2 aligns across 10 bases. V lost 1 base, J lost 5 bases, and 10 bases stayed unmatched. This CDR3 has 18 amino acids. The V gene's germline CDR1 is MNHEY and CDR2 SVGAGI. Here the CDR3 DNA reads TGTGCCAGCAGTTACTGGAGCGGGGGGGCGGGCCGAACCGGGGAGCTGTTTTTT. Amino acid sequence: CASSYWSGGAGRTGELFF.

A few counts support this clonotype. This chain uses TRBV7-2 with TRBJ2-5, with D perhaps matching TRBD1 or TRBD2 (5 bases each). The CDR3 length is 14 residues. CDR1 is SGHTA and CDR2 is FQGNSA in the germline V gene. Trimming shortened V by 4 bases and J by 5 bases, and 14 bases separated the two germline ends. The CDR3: CASSSPRGLETQYF. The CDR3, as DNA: TGTGCCAGCAGCTCCCCCCGGGGCCTGGAGACCCAGTACTTC.

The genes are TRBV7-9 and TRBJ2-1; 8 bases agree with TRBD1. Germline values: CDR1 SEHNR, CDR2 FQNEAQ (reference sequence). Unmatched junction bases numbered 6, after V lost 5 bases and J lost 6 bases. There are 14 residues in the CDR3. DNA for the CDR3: TGTGCCAGCAGCATCGGACAGGGCATCAATGAGCAGTTCTTC. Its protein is CASSIGQGINEQFF.

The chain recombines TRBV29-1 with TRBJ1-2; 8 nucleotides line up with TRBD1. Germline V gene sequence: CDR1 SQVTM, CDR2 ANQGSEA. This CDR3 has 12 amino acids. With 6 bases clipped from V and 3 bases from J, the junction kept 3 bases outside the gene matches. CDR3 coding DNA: TGCAGCGTGGGACAGGCGGACTATGGCTACACCTTC. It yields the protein CSVGQADYGYTF.

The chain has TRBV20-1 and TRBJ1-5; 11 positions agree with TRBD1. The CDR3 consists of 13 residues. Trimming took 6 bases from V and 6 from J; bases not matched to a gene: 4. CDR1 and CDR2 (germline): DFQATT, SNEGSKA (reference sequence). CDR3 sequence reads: CSADRGPGQPQHF. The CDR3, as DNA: TGCAGTGCGGACAGGGGGCCTGGTCAGCCCCAGCATTTT.

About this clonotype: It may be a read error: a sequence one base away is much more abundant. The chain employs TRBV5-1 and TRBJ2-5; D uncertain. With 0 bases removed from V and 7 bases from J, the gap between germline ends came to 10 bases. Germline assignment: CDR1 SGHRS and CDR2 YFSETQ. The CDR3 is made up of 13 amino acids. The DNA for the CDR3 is TGCGCCAGCAGCTTGGCCCAGGATGGGACCCAGTACTTC. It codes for CASSLAQDGTQYF.

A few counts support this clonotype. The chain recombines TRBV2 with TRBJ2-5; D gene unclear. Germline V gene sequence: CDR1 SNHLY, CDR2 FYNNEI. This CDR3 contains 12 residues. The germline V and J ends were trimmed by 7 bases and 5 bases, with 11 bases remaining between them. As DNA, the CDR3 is TGTGCCAGCACCCGCGAGTGGGAGACCCAGTACTTC. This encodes CASTREWETQYF.

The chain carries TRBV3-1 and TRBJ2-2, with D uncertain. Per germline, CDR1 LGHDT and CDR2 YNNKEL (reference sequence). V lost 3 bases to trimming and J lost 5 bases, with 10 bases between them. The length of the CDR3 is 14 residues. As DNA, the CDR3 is TGTGCCAGCAGCCAGAGGCAGCAAACCGGGGAGCTGTTTTTT. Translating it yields CASSQRQQTGELFF.

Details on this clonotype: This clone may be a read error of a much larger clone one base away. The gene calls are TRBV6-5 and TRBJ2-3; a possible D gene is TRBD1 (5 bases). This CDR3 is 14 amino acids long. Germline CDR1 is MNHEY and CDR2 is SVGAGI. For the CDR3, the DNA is TGTGCCAGCAGTTTAAGGGGTACCACAGATACGAAGTATTTT. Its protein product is CASSLRGTTDTKYF.

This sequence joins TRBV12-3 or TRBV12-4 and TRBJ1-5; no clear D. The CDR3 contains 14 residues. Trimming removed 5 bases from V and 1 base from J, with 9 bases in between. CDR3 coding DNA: TGTGCCAGCAGTCTCAGCAACAGCAATCAGCCCCAGCATTTT. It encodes CASSLSNSNQPQHF.

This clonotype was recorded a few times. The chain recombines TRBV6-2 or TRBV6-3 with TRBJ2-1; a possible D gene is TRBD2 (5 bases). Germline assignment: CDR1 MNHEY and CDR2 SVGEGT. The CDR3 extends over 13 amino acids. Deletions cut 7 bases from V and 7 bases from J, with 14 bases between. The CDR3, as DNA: TGTGCCAGCATCTCCGCCCCGGGGAATGAGCAGTTCTTC. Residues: CASISAPGNEQFF.

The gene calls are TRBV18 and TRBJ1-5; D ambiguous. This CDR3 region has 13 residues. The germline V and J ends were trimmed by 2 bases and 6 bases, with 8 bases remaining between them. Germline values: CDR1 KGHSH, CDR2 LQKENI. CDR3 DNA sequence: TGTGCCAGCTCACCAGGCAGGAGTCAGCCCCAGCATTTT. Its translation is CASSPGRSQPQHF.